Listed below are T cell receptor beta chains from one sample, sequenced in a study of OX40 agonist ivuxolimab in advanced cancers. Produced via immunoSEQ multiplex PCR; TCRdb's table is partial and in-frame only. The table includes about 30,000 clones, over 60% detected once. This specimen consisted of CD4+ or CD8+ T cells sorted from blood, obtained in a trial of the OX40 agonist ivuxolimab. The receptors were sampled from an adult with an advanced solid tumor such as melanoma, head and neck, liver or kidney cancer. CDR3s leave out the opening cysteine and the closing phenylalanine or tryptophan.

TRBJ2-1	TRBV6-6	ATILAGAYNEQF
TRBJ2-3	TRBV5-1	ASSPSTSGVADTQY
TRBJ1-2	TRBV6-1	ASSEAPLST
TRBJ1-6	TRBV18	ASSPQGQGNSPPH
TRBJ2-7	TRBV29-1	SAGQGSYEQY
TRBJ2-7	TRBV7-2	ASSLWETYEQY
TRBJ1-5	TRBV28	ASSLPQGPNQPQH
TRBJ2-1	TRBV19	ASSTLNNEQF
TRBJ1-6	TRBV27	ASSPFQGLSSYNSPLH
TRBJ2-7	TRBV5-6	ASSFYGTYEQY
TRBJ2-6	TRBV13	ASSLAPPGANVLT
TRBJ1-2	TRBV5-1	ASSTGDYGYT
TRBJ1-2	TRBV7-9	ASSDLANYGYT
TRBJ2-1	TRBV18	ASSGLSQSRVNEQF
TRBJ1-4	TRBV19	ASRWLQGRGEKLF
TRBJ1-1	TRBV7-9	ASSLAANTEAF
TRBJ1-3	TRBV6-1	ASSVTGYGNTIY
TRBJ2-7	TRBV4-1	ASSQGQSIIYEQY
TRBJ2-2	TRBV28	ASSFQGANTGELF
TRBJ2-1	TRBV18	ASSPVTTGEQF
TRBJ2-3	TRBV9	ASSVAYGGSTDTQY
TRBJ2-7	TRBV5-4	ASSWGRGEQY
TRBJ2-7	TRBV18	ASSPHHGQGSEQY
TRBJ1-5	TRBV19	ASKGAGNQPQH
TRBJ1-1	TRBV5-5	ASSQGRNTEAF
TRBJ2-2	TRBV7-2	ASSLALGGFWTGELF
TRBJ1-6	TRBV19	ASSGQGMHNSPLH
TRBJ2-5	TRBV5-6	ASSLARGAETQY
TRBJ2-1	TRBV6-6	ASTSRIYNEQF
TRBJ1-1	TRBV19	ASSQGGNTEAF
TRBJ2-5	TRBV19	ASSKTSATPGTQY
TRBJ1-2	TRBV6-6	ASRNLGNYGYT
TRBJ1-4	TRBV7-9	ASSQEQGYEKLF
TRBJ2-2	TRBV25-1	ASSSQYTGELF
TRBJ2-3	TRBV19	ASSRSTDTQY
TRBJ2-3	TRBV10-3	AISESKGPARGETDTQY
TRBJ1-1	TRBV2	ASHRDDREAF
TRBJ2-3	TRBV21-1	ASSNAGQGYNTDTQY
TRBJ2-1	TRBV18	ASSPMTSGGYNEQF
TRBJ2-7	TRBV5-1	ASSLAAGLAYEQY
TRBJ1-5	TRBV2	ASSGQGDQPQH
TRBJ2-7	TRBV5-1	ASSLGPAGGLSSYEQY
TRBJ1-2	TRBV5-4	ASSPTQGINYGYT
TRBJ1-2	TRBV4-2	ASSQGIRGYT
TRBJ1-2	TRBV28	ASSLHFRSYGYT